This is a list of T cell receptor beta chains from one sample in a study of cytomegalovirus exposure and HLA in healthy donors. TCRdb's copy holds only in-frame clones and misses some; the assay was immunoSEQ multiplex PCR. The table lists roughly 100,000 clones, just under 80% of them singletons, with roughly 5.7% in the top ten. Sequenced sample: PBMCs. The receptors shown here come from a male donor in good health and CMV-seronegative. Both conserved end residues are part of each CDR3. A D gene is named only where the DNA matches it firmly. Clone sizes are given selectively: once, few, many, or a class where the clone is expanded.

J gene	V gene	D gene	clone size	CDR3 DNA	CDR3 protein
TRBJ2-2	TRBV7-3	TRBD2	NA	TGTGCCAGCAGCTCCGGACTAGCGGGGTGGGGGGAGCTGTTTTTT	CASSSGLAGWGELFF
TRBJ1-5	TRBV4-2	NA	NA	TGTGCCAGCAGCCCTGGACAGCCCAATCAGCCCCAGCATTTT	CASSPGQPNQPQHF
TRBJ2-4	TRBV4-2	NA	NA	TGTGCCAGCAGCCAAGTTCCAGCCGGCGGAAACATTCAGTACTTC	CASSQVPAGGNIQYF
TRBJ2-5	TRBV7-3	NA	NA	TGTGCCAGCAGCTCCGGGACAAGAAAAGAGACCCAGTACTTC	CASSSGTRKETQYF
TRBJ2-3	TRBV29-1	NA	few	TGCAGCGTTGAAGGGATAGATGGGGCTAGCACAGATACGCAGTATTTT	CSVEGIDGASTDTQYF
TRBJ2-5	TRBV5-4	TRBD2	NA	TGTGCCAGCAGCTGGGGGACTAGCGGGATGGGTGAGACCCAGTACTTC	CASSWGTSGMGETQYF
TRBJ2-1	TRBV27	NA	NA	TGTGCCAGCCGATCCGAACTCGACTCCTACAATGAGCAGTTCTTC	CASRSELDSYNEQFF
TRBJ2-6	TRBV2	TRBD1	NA	TGTGCCAGCTCTTCAGACAGGGGGTCTTCTGGGGCCAACGTCCTGACTTTC	CASSSDRGSSGANVLTF
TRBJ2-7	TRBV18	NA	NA	TGTGCCAGCTCACCAAGCGCAAACCACGAGCAGTACTTC	CASSPSANHEQYF
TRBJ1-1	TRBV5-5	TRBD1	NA	TGTGCCAGCAGCTTGGGGACAGGGAACACTGAAGCTTTCTTT	CASSLGTGNTEAFF
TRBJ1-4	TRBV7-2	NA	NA	TGTGCCAGCAGCTCAGACGGGTCCGGGGATGAAAAACTGTTTTTT	CASSSDGSGDEKLFF
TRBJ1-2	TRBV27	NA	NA	TGTGCCAGCAGTTTTCGTAGGAACAGACAGCTGGGTGGCTACACCTTC	CASSFRRNRQLGGYTF
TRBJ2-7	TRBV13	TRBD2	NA	TGTGCCAGCAGATCGACAGCAGCGGGAGGGAACTCCTACGAGCAGTACTTC	CASRSTAAGGNSYEQYF